This T cell receptor (beta chain) was obtained from a study of regulatory T cells in long-lasting Graves disease (dated by TCRdb to about 2021). A note on the overall study: Persistent Graves' disease was defined as antithyroid drug treatment for over 5 years with persistently positive TSH receptor autoantibodies. Patients with persistent Graves' disease were compared with patients with newly diagnosed Graves' disease using TCR sequencing and RNA sequencing of peripheral blood. The study was conducted in China and was registered as a clinical trial. TCR sequencing covered 13 persistent and 20 or so newly diagnosed Graves' disease patients, around 33 samples in total. Antithyroid drugs had been taken for around 9.8 years on average by persistent Graves' disease patients in the clinical cohort. Results and caveats for the whole study, not just this receptor: Patients with persistent disease shared more public clonotypes (approximately 2,500) than newly diagnosed patients did (approximately 970). Sequencing and analysis were limited to the TCR beta chain. As a limitation, the authors acknowledged that the small sample size may reduce accuracy. Because the primary lesion, thyroid tissue, could not be accessed, the study looked at peripheral blood alone. Compared with newly diagnosed patients, patients with persistent Graves' disease had lower TCR Shannon entropy and fewer highly expanded clones, which suggests clonal expansion. Preferential use of TRBV28, TRBJ1-2 and TRBJ2-5 was observed in persistent disease, whereas TRBV20-1 and TRBJ2-1 were favored in newly diagnosed disease.

A note on this clonotype: The antigen it recognizes is unknown. Base qualities are not at hand, and no much larger clone is one base apart.

Libraries were prepared through multiplex PCR. TCRdb shows the sequencer as Illumina HiSeq 4000. TCR beta libraries were built with iRepertoire HTBI primers and Arm-PCR amplification of CDR3 regions. PCR products were gel purified before sequencing. In the authors' own workflow: Gene usage analysis of CDR3 amino acid clonotypes used the approximately 62 TRBV and about 15 TRBJ segments found across samples. Filtered high-quality paired reads were merged into contigs using COPE and FqMerger. BLAST was used to align contigs to IMGT TRBV, TRBD and TRBJ reference genes, with CDR3 defined following IMGT. Highly expanded clones were defined as clonotypes with a frequency above 0.1%. Repertoire diversity was measured by Shannon entropy, and V-J evenness by the Gini coefficient. A clonotype was considered public if more than one individual shared it. The public sequencing data were trimmed at Q25 with fastp and processed into clonotypes with MiXCR by TCRdb, which kept only in-frame beta chains. Each record represents a unique CDR3 protein, reported with the most common genes and DNA among its rows. These V and J calls are TCRdb output, not the study's own analysis. The sample contains hundreds of thousands of distinct CDR3 sequences, approximately 23% of them found a single time. The ten largest clones add up to around 13% of the sample.

CDR1 KGHSH and CDR2 LQKENI were looked up in the germline V gene. V is trimmed back by 3 bases and J by 11 bases, and the junction contains 12 bases that no gene match accounts for. The CDR3, cysteine through phenylalanine, is 14 amino acids long. Just CDR3 DNA is preserved here, 42 bases in frame from base 1. Interpreted using the paper, the time point label stands for: persistent/refractory GD, antithyroid drugs over 5 years with positive TRAb. For both TCR sequencing and RNA sequencing, RNA was extracted from PBMCs in TRIzol. The diagnosis of Graves' disease was made according to American Thyroid Association guidelines. Patients for the study were recruited at an endocrinology department in Xi'an, China. From each patient, approximately 9 milliliters of peripheral blood was collected into an EDTA anticoagulant tube. Ficoll Paque Plus density gradient separation was used to isolate PBMCs, and no additional T cell sorting was done. An Agilent 2100 Bioanalyzer and agarose gel were used to check RNA quality, while a NanoDrop 2000 measured RNA concentration.

This chain is built from TRBV18 and TRBJ1-1, with TRBD1 identical over 7 junction bases. Sequences were derived from peripheral blood mononuclear cells (PBMCs), sampled when the disease was refractory, from a patient treated with antithyroid drugs. The sequence came from a female donor with Graves disease. The DNA reads TGTGCCAGCTCACCCGGAGCACAGGGGCAATGGGCTTTCTTT. Its protein is CASSPGAQGQWAFF.